Following are 14 T cell receptor beta chains from one sample sequenced in a study of PD-1 blockade in classical Hodgkin lymphoma (dated by TCRdb to 2018 to 2021). The time point label on this specimen signifies: cycle 4 day 1 (C4D1), after more than five weeks of nivolumab. All trial patients had relapsed after autologous stem cell transplantation, with cohorts A, B and C differing in prior brentuximab vedotin exposure. Library generation was performed with the immunoSEQ multiplex PCR assay. TCRdb retrieved this table from immuneACCESS and kept in-frame rearrangements only. Not all clones are present; in checked studies, unresolved V genes account for under half, and no reason is known for the remainder. This sample holds over 60,000 clones; approximately 94% were observed only once. The top ten constitute about 8% of the sample. The sequencing used peripheral blood mononuclear cells (PBMCs), collected before the fourth cycle of nivolumab. These receptors originate from a human donor with classical Hodgkin lymphoma.

This clone was recorded only once. CDR3 nucleotides: TGTGCCAGCAGCCCGACAGACCTAAAATCGGCCCAGCATTTT. As protein: CASSPTDLKSAQHF. The genes are TRBV2 and TRBJ1-5; D possibly corresponds to TRBD1 (5 bases). The germline V gene encodes CDR1 SNHLY and CDR2 FYNNEI. Deletions cut 6 bases from V and 11 bases from J, with 20 bases between. This CDR3 contains 14 residues.

The V call is TRBV28, the J call TRBJ2-5; no clear D. CDR3 length: 14 residues. The germline CDR1 and CDR2 sequences are MDHEN and SYDVKM. V gave up 0 bases and J gave up 3 bases, with 8 bases separating them. The CDR3 region is CASSLWPKEETQYF. The CDR3 region has the DNA TGTGCCAGCAGTTTATGGCCCAAAGAAGAGACCCAGTACTTC.

This clone showed up just a few times. This sequence joins TRBV19 and TRBJ2-1; possibly TRBD2 for D (6 bases). Trimming removed 4 bases from V and 0 bases from J, with 10 bases in between. Germline lookup yields CDR1 LNHDA and CDR2 SQIVND (reference sequence). There are 15 residues in the CDR3. DNA for the CDR3: TGTGCCAGTAGTACCACTAGCCTCTCCTACAATGAGCAGTTCTTC. It yields the protein CASSTTSLSYNEQFF.

This clone was picked up a small number of times. The rearrangement joins TRBV6-1 to TRBJ1-1, with no clear D. The germline gives CDR1 MNHNS, CDR2 SASEGT. There are 12 residues in the CDR3. V lost 6 bases to trimming and J lost 7 bases, with 12 bases between them. The CDR3 DNA sequence: TGTGCCAGCAGGAGCTTAGCCTTTGAAGCTTTCTTT. This sequence encodes CASRSLAFEAFF.

V is TRBV28 and J is TRBJ2-3; either TRBD1 or TRBD2 may fit D (6 bases each). The CDR3 covers 16 residues. CDR1 MDHEN and CDR2 SYDVKM come from the germline V gene. With 7 bases removed from V and 0 bases from J, the gap between germline ends came to 17 bases. CDR3 region: CASTSQGGLSTDTQYF. The CDR3 nucleotides read TGTGCCAGCACCTCACAAGGGGGACTTAGCACAGATACGCAGTATTTT.

The chain employs TRBV19 and TRBJ2-1, with D unresolved. CDR3 length: 15 residues. V lost 6 bases, J lost 0 bases, and 12 bases lay in between. The V gene's germline CDR1 is LNHDA and CDR2 SQIVND (reference sequence). Written as DNA, the CDR3 is TGTGCCAGTAGGACTTACTACAACTCCTACAATGAGCAGTTCTTC. Protein sequence: CASRTYYNSYNEQFF.

The chain is built from TRBV5-6 and TRBJ2-1; D possibly matches TRBD1 or TRBD2 (5 bases each). CDR3 length: 18 amino acids. Trimming left V 0 bases short and J 4 bases short, with 20 bases between. Germline CDR1 and CDR2: SGHDT and YYEEEE. This chain's CDR3 is CASSLGDGLAGFYNEQFF. CDR3 nucleotide sequence: TGTGCCAGCAGCTTGGGGGACGGGTTGGCAGGTTTTTACAATGAGCAGTTCTTC.

The rearrangement uses TRBV18 and TRBJ2-1; the D gene is possibly TRBD2 (6 bases). V gave up 6 bases and J gave up 0 bases, with 12 bases separating them. The CDR3 is 15 residues long. Germline values: CDR1 KGHSH, CDR2 LQKENI. The CDR3 nucleotides are TGTGCCAGCTCCCAGACTAGGAACTCCTACAATGAGCAGTTCTTC. Its translation is CASSQTRNSYNEQFF.

This chain joins TRBV6-6 and TRBJ2-7; D is unresolved. V lost 2 bases and J 2 bases, leaving 10 bases between the germline ends. The CDR3 runs to 14 residues. The germline V gene has CDR1 MNHNY and CDR2 SVGAGI (reference sequence). This CDR3 is CASSYLGRAYEQYF. CDR3 DNA sequence: TGTGCCAGCAGTTACCTGGGCAGAGCCTACGAGCAGTACTTC.

This sequence joins TRBV28 and TRBJ2-5, with TRBD1 matching 7 bases. Losses at the gene ends were 5 bases for V and 1 base for J; bases not matched to a gene: 10. Germline V gene data show CDR1 as MDHEN and CDR2 as SYDVKM. The CDR3 length is 16 residues. The CDR3 loop is CASSARYRGRQETQYF. The CDR3 nucleotides are TGTGCCAGCAGTGCCCGCTACAGGGGCCGCCAAGAGACCCAGTACTTC. Full variable domain (missing parts from reference TRBV28 and TRBJ2-5): DVKVTQSSRYLVKRTGEKVFLECVQDMDHENMFWYRQDPGLGLRLIYFSYDVKMKEKGDIPEGYSVSREKKERFSLILESASTNQTSMYLCASSARYRGRQETQYFGPGTRLLVL.

This chain joins TRBV4-2 and TRBJ1-2; 7 positions match TRBD1. CDR3 size: 16 residues. J gave up 8 bases and V 0 bases, and 12 bases lay outside the gene matches. The germline CDR1 and CDR2 sequences are LGHNA and YNFKEQ. CDR3 amino acids: CASSQDPSGTAWGYTF. The CDR3 DNA is TGTGCCAGCAGCCAAGATCCTTCCGGGACAGCATGGGGCTACACCTTC.

V is TRBV5-1 and J is TRBJ2-1, with D possibly matching TRBD2 (5 bases). Germline CDR1 SGHRS, CDR2 YFSETQ. Trimming left V 0 bases short and J 8 bases short, with 15 bases between. This CDR3 is built from 15 residues. CDR3 in amino acids: CASSLDAATRDEQFF. The CDR3 coding sequence is TGCGCCAGCAGCTTGGACGCGGCGACGAGGGATGAGCAGTTCTTC.

The J gene is TRBJ2-3, the V gene TRBV15; no firm D call. Germline V lookup: CDR1 LNHNV, CDR2 YYDKDF (reference sequence). This CDR3 has 13 residues. V lost 0 bases, J lost 0 bases, and 1 base lay in between. The CDR3 loop reads CATSRDSTDTQYF. DNA for the CDR3: TGTGCCACCAGCAGAGATAGCACAGATACGCAGTATTTT.

The CDR3 spells CASSEGGINYGYTF. The CDR3 DNA follows: TGCGCCAGCAGTGAGGGAGGGATCAACTATGGCTACACCTTC. The gene calls are TRBV10-1 and TRBJ1-2; unclear D gene. CDR1 is WNHNN, CDR2 SYGVQD, per germline (reference sequence). Trimming stripped 2 bases from V and 2 bases from J, with 9 bases between. This CDR3 has 14 residues.